This TCR beta chain derives from a study of beta chain features in type 1 diabetes. Study-wide background: Patient and healthy donor groups were alike in age, gender and cell yields.

This clone has just a few counts. Its antigen remains unknown. Expressed TCRB transcripts got sequenced, as all isolated RNA was reverse transcribed. Sequenced by immunoSEQ multiplex PCR; TCRdb stores in-frame clones only, minus some. In the table there are roughly 150,000 clones, about 8.1% of which are singletons. Study-level results: When Type 1 diabetes patients were examined, their TCRB CDR3s proved moderately but significantly shorter in all four CD4+ subsets. Overrepresentation of cells with high TCR expression could result from cDNA sequencing.

V lost 5 bases and J 5 bases, leaving 15 bases between the germline ends. This CDR3 spans 14 amino acids. Germline CDR1 is SEHNR and CDR2 is FQNEAQ (reference sequence). The rearrangement links TRBV7-9 to TRBJ1-1; no reliable D call. The sequence came from a young man in good health. Sequencing used central memory CD4+ T cells from blood. The CDR3 coding sequence is TGTGCCAGCAGCCGAGAGCCAGGAGGGACTGAAGCTTTCTTT. Protein product: CASSREPGGTEAFF.